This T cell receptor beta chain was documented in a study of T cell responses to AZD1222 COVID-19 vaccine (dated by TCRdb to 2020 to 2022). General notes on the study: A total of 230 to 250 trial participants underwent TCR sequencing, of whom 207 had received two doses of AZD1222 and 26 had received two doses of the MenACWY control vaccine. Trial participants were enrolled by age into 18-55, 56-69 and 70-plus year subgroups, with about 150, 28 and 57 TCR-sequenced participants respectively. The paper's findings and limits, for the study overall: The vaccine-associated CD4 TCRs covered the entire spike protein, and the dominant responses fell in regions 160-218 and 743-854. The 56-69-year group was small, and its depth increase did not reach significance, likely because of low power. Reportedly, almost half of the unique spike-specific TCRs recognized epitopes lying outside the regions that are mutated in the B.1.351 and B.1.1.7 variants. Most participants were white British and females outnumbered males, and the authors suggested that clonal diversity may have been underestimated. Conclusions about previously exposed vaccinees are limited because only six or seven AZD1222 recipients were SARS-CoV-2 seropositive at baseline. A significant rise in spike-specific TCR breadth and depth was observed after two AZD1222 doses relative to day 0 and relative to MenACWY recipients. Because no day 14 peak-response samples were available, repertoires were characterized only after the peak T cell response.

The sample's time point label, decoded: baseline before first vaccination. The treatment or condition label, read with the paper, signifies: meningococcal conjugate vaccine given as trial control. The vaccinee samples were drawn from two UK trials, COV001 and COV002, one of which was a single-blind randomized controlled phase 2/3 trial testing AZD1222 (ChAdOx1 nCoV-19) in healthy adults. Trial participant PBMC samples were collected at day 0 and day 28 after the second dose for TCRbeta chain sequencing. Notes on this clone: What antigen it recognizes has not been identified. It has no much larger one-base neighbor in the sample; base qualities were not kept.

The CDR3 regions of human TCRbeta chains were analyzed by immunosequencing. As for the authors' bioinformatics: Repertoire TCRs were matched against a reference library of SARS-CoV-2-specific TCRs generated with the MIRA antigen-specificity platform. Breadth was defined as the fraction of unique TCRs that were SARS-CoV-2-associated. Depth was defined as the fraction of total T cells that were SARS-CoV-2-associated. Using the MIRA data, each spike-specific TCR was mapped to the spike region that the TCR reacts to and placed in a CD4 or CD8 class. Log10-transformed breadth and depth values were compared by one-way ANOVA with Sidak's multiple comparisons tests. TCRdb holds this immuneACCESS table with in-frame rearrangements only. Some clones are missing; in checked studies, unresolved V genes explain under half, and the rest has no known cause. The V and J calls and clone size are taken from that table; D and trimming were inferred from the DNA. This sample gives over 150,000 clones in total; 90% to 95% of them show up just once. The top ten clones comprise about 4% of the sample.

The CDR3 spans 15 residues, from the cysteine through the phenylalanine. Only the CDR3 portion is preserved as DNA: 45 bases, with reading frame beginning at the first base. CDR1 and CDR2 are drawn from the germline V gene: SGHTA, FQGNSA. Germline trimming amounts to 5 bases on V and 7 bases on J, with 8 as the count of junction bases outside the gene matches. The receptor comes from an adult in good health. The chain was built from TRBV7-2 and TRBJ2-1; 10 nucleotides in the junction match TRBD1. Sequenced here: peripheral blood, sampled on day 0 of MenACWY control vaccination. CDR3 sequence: CASSKGQGLENEQFF. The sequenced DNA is TGTGCCAGCAGCAAGGGACAGGGGTTAGAGAATGAGCAGTTCTTC. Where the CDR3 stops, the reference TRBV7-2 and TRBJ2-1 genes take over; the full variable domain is GAGVSQSPSNKVTEKGKDVELRCDPISGHTALYWYRQSLGQGLEFLIYFQGNSAPDKSGLPSDRFSAERTGGSVSTLTIQRTQQEDSAVYLCASSKGQGLENEQFFGPGTRLTVL.